Here is one T cell receptor (beta chain) with its context. This sample was taken from a study of spatial heterogeneity in lung cancer. Study in general: Alpha-chain detections were consistently fewer than beta-chain detections among the sequences.

The time point was: sample taken at primary tumor resection. No cell sorting; template was whole RNA from tumor, lung tissue or PBMC. Donors were roughly 70 untreated early-stage non-small cell lung cancer patients. In TCRdb, the 5' RACE reads were re-called with MiXCR into one record per CDR3 protein. The table shows 12,000 or so distinct CDR3 sequences, with about 6% occurring only once. CDR1 is MGHRA, CDR2 YSYEKL, per germline. V dropped 0 bases and J dropped 0 bases, with 8 bases sitting between them. The CDR3 is 15 residues long. Sample: normal lung tissue next to the tumor, taken at surgery. The chain combines TRBV4-1 with TRBJ1-2, with D uncertain. This TCR derives from a male donor with early-stage non-small cell lung cancer. CDR3 DNA: TGCGCCAGCAGCCAAGATCCGAGAACTAACTATGGCTACACCTTC. Translation gives CASSQDPRTNYGYTF.